This T cell receptor beta chain was found in a study of T cell responses to AZD1222 COVID-19 vaccine. Some clones are missing from TCRdb's copy, which holds only in-frame ones; the method was immunoSEQ multiplex PCR. The table shows some 96,000 clones, with approximately 91% occurring only once. Trimming stripped 3 bases from V and 5 bases from J, with 8 bases between. Germline values: CDR1 SGHAT, CDR2 FQNNGV. The CDR3 covers 13 residues. This specimen consisted of peripheral blood, obtained on day 0 of AZD1222 vaccination. The clonotype was recovered from an adult in good health. This rearrangement joins TRBV11-2 to TRBJ2-1; D remains ambiguous. The CDR3: CASSLRPHNEQFF. The DNA of the CDR3 is TGTGCCAGCAGCTTGAGGCCCCACAATGAGCAGTTCTTC.